A single sample gave rise to the 14 T cell receptor beta chains below, sequenced in a study of blood T cell repertoires in COVID-19. TCRdb keeps only in-frame clones here, not all; method: immunoSEQ multiplex PCR. The table has 150,000 to 200,000 clones, around 87% seen once; the top ten hold almost 1%. Sequenced input: peripheral blood. The origin of the receptors is a man between 18 and 29 years old with acute or convalescent COVID-19.

The rearrangement joins TRBV3-1 (or the pseudogene TRBV3-2) to TRBJ2-2; 8 bases map to TRBD2. The CDR3 consists of 15 residues. Per the germline V gene, CDR1 is LGHDT and CDR2 is YNNKEL (reference sequence). The V and J ends lost 4 bases and 7 bases, in that order; junction bases with no gene match: 8. In nucleotides, the CDR3 is TGTGCCAGCAGCCCGAGGACGAGCGGGGGCGGGGAGCTGTTTTTT. Translating it yields CASSPRTSGGGELFF.

This clone occurred once. The CDR3 reads CASSPAGEAYEQYF. Written as DNA, the CDR3 is TGTGCCAGCAGCCCCGCCGGGGAAGCCTACGAGCAGTACTTC. The chain links TRBV7-9 to TRBJ2-7; D is possibly TRBD2 (5 bases). Trimming cost V 5 bases and J 2 bases, with 13 bases left between them. Germline CDR1 SEHNR, CDR2 FQNEAQ (reference sequence). This CDR3 contains 14 residues.

The rearrangement joins TRBV19 to TRBJ1-3; D remains ambiguous. Germline CDR1 reads LNHDA; CDR2 reads SQIVND (reference sequence). V lost 9 bases, J lost 8 bases, and 14 bases lay in between. The CDR3 covers 12 residues. CDR3 sequence (DNA): TGTGCCAGAACACCAAAGCGGGACACCATATATTTT. Its translation is CARTPKRDTIYF.

V usage is TRBV6-5 and J usage is TRBJ2-3; possible D gene TRBD1, 5 bases. CDR1 and CDR2 (germline): MNHEY, SVGAGI. Trimming took off 6 bases at V and 3 bases at J, with 10 bases between the two ends. The CDR3 totals 13 residues. The CDR3 DNA reads TGTGCCAGCAGCACTACAGGAACAGATACGCAGTATTTT. Translating it yields CASSTTGTDTQYF.

The chain uses TRBV3-1 (or the pseudogene TRBV3-2) and TRBJ2-1; D is possibly TRBD2 (6 bases). The V end lost 2 bases, the J end lost 8 bases, and 13 bases lay between the germline ends. CDR1 and CDR2 (germline): LGHDT, YNNKEL (reference sequence). This CDR3 comprises 14 residues. CDR3 sequence reads: CASSQKKGGDEQFF. In DNA, the CDR3 is TGTGCCAGCAGCCAAAAAAAAGGAGGGGATGAGCAGTTCTTC.

The J gene is TRBJ2-5, the V gene TRBV2; the match to TRBD2 covers 7 bases. Unmatched junction bases numbered 3, after V lost 10 bases and J lost 1 base. Germline-derived CDR1 and CDR2 are SNHLY and FYNNEI. The CDR3 sequence is 12 residues long. The CDR3 region is CAITSAQETQYF. DNA of the CDR3: TGTGCCATTACTAGCGCCCAAGAGACCCAGTACTTC.

The chain joins TRBV5-1 to TRBJ2-7, with a tentative D call TRBD2 (5 bases). Germline V gene data show CDR1 as SGHRS and CDR2 as YFSETQ. The V gene lost 4 bases and the J gene lost 2 bases, with 13 bases spanning the gap. CDR3 size: 14 residues. As DNA, the CDR3 is TGCGCCAGCAGCCCGGGGATCCCGACCTACGAGCAGTACTTC. It encodes CASSPGIPTYEQYF.

V and J are TRBV7-9 and TRBJ2-5; 7 bases match TRBD1. Germline V gives CDR1 SEHNR, CDR2 FQNEAQ (reference sequence). The CDR3 consists of 18 residues. The trim removed 1 base at V and 5 bases at J, leaving 16 bases unmatched. The CDR3 DNA is TGTGCCAGCAGCTTAGGACGTACAGGGGACCTTTTCTTCGAGACCCAGTACTTC. Translation: CASSLGRTGDLFFETQYF.

The DNA of the CDR3 is TGTGCCAGCAGCATTAACAGGGGGGGGTCTGGAAACACCATATATTTT. This encodes CASSINRGGSGNTIYF. The chain has TRBV11-2 and TRBJ1-3; 8 bases align to TRBD1. After removal of 5 bases from V and 1 base from J, the junction contained 7 bases not matched to a gene. Per germline, CDR1 SGHAT and CDR2 FQNNGV. The CDR3 is 16 residues long.

The gene calls are TRBV6-1 and TRBJ2-6; D is undetermined. V was pared by 2 bases and J by 0 bases, with 5 bases between. Germline CDR1 and CDR2: MNHNS and SASEGT. CDR3 size: 15 residues. The CDR3 protein is CASSEFGSGANVLTF. As DNA, the CDR3 is TGTGCCAGCAGTGAATTCGGCTCTGGGGCCAACGTCCTGACTTTC.

The rearrangement links TRBV27 to TRBJ1-2; 8 positions agree with TRBD1. Germline V gene lookup returns CDR1 MNHEY and CDR2 SMNVEV (reference sequence). The CDR3 spans 14 residues. Losses at the gene ends were 5 bases for V and 1 base for J; bases not matched to a gene: 3. The CDR3 sequence: CASSADRDNYGYTF. The CDR3 bases are TGTGCCAGCAGTGCGGACAGGGATAACTATGGCTACACCTTC.

J is TRBJ2-5 and V is TRBV5-1, with D possibly TRBD2 on 7 matching bases. Trimming left V 4 bases short and J 2 bases short, with 15 bases between. The germline V gene encodes CDR1 SGHRS and CDR2 YFSETQ. The CDR3 spans 15 residues. The DNA for the CDR3 is TGCGCCAGCAGCCGGGCCGGGGGGCAGCAAGAGACCCAGTACTTC. Its protein product is CASSRAGGQQETQYF.

CDR3 sequence: CASSQEVGATEAFF. The CDR3, as DNA: TGCGCCAGCAGCCAAGAAGTGGGGGCCACTGAAGCTTTCTTT. The rearrangement links TRBV4-1 to TRBJ1-1, with D possibly being TRBD1 (6 bases). The germline V gene encodes CDR1 MGHRA and CDR2 YSYEKL. Trimming stripped 0 bases from V and 4 bases from J, with 9 bases between. This CDR3 spans 14 amino acids.

This rearrangement joins TRBV3-1 (or the pseudogene TRBV3-2) to TRBJ1-1, with 7 bases identical to TRBD1. With V trimmed by 4 bases and J by 0 bases, 5 bases remained unmatched. Germline loops: CDR1 LGHDT, CDR2 YNNKEL (reference sequence). The CDR3 has 15 amino acids. The CDR3 loop reads CASSPQGVLNTEAFF. The CDR3 nucleotides read TGTGCCAGCAGCCCCCAGGGGGTTCTGAACACTGAAGCTTTCTTT.